This TCR beta chain was obtained from a study of persistence of HIV-infected CD4 T cells. Study summary: The sample holds CD4+ T cells responsive to CMV or HIV-1 Gag.

Findings and caveats of the study: Degenerate expanded CDR3beta sequences were enriched among CMV- and Gag-responding cells.

The stimulus was lysate of CMV-infected fibroblasts, roughly 10 ug/mL. CD40L-negative CD69-negative CD45RO-high memory CD4+ T cells were sorted as populations depleted of antigen-responding cells. The libraries were made with immunoSEQ version 4 in survey mode. Data came from immunoSEQ multiplex PCR; TCRdb stores just in-frame clones and leaves some out. The table records over 30,000 clones, roughly 82% of them present only once. In germline, CDR1 is WNHNN, CDR2 SYGVQD (reference sequence). V gave up 10 bases and J gave up 6 bases, with 23 bases separating them. CDR3 length: 15 amino acids. The table lists this clone with a count of one. Its antigen is not identified.

The chain employs TRBV10-1 and TRBJ2-3; perhaps D is TRBD1 or TRBD2 (5 bases each). The sequenced sample was CD4+ T cells sorted from PBMCs after roughly 18-hour stimulation, obtained from a patient who received antiretroviral therapy. The receptor was isolated from an adult woman with HIV who was CMV-seropositive. The CDR3 DNA reads as TGCGCCACCGCGGCTGCCGGGGCGGCGAGGGATACGCAGTATTTT. Encoded protein: CATAAAGAARDTQYF.